A selection of T cell receptor beta chains follows, all from one sample in a study of blood T cell repertoires in COVID-19. The repertoire was sequenced with immunoSEQ multiplex PCR; TCRdb's copy has only in-frame clones and lacks some. The table has fewer than 80,000 clones, 90% seen once; the top ten hold about 4.9%. The sample was peripheral blood. The source is a man aged 50 to 59 with acute or convalescent COVID-19. The CDR3 runs from the conserved cysteine through the conserved F or W. Fields, in order: J gene, V gene, clone size, D gene, CDR3 protein, CDR3 DNA. A D gene is named only where the DNA matches it firmly. Rows give clone size only sometimes, using once, few, many, or a class for an expanded clone.

J: TRBJ1-2
V: TRBV6-5
size: -
D: -
CDR3: CASKSAGMDGYTF
DNA: TGTGCCAGCAAGTCCGCGGGGATGGATGGCTACACCTTC

J: TRBJ1-1
V: TRBV7-6
size: -
D: TRBD1
CDR3: CASSLTGGEAFF
DNA: TGTGCCAGCAGTCTAACAGGGGGTGAAGCTTTCTTT

J: TRBJ2-7
V: TRBV11-1
size: -
D: TRBD1
CDR3: CASSLGLWGTGYEQYF
DNA: TGTGCCAGCAGCTTAGGATTGTGGGGGACAGGCTACGAGCAGTACTTC

J: TRBJ2-7
V: TRBV6-6
size: few
D: TRBD2
CDR3: CASSRQRTSAGREQYF
DNA: TGTGCCAGCAGTCGACAGAGGACTAGCGCGGGACGCGAGCAGTACTTC

J: TRBJ1-1
V: TRBV11-2
size: -
D: -
CDR3: CASRSRGGNTEAFF
DNA: TGTGCCAGCAGGTCCAGAGGAGGGAACACTGAAGCTTTCTTT

J: TRBJ2-3
V: TRBV11-2
size: -
D: TRBD1
CDR3: CASSLVPPGGRASTQYF
DNA: TGTGCCAGCAGCTTAGTCCCCCCAGGGGGAAGAGCGAGTACGCAGTATTTT

J: TRBJ1-1
V: TRBV19
size: few
D: TRBD1
CDR3: CASSIAGQGAGTEAFF
DNA: TGTGCCAGTAGTATAGCGGGACAGGGGGCAGGCACTGAAGCTTTCTTT

J: TRBJ2-7
V: TRBV5-1
size: once
D: -
CDR3: CASSLGLVGDEQYF
DNA: TGCGCCAGCAGCTTGGGCCTAGTTGGCGACGAGCAGTACTTC

J: TRBJ2-7
V: TRBV11-2
size: once
D: TRBD2
CDR3: CASSAKAGGPSEQYF
DNA: TGTGCCAGCAGCGCTAAGGCGGGAGGGCCTTCCGAGCAGTACTTC

J: TRBJ2-7
V: TRBV5-1
size: -
D: -
CDR3: CASSPRRVSEQYF
DNA: TGCGCCAGCAGCCCCCGACGGGTGAGCGAGCAGTACTTC

J: TRBJ1-5
V: TRBV5-1
size: -
D: -
CDR3: CASREEGSGNQPQHF
DNA: TGCGCCAGCAGGGAGGAGGGGTCGGGGAATCAGCCCCAGCATTTT

J: TRBJ2-7
V: TRBV6-5
size: -
D: -
CDR3: CASSYLSGPYEQYF
DNA: TGTGCCAGCAGTTACCTAAGCGGTCCCTACGAGCAGTACTTC

J: TRBJ2-3
V: TRBV5-6
size: -
D: TRBD1
CDR3: CASSRTGADTDTQYF
DNA: TGTGCCAGCAGCAGAACAGGGGCGGACACAGATACGCAGTATTTT

J: TRBJ2-7
V: TRBV12-5
size: -
D: TRBD1
CDR3: CASGLPYPGTGDEQYF
DNA: TGTGCTAGTGGTTTGCCCTATCCCGGGACAGGGGACGAGCAGTACTTC

J: TRBJ1-1
V: TRBV10-1
size: -
D: TRBD1
CDR3: CASSELQGVATEAFF
DNA: TGCGCCAGCAGTGAGTTGCAGGGGGTAGCCACTGAAGCTTTCTTT

J: TRBJ2-7
V: TRBV4-1
size: -
D: TRBD1
CDR3: CASSQEPGQTYEQYF
DNA: TGCGCCAGCAGCCAAGAGCCGGGACAGACCTACGAGCAGTACTTC

J: TRBJ2-1
V: TRBV2
size: -
D: -
CDR3: CASSLSSAGIYNEQFF
DNA: TGTGCCAGCAGTCTAAGTAGCGCGGGAATTTACAATGAGCAGTTCTTC

J: TRBJ1-1
V: TRBV30
size: -
D: -
CDR3: CAWSVLESTEAFF
DNA: TGTGCCTGGAGTGTATTGGAGAGCACTGAAGCTTTCTTT

J: TRBJ2-5
V: TRBV2
size: -
D: TRBD2
CDR3: CASSHRLAGHQETQYF
DNA: TGTGCCAGCAGTCACCGACTAGCGGGGCACCAAGAGACCCAGTACTTC

J: TRBJ2-1
V: TRBV6-4
size: -
D: -
CDR3: CASSDVDGGEQFF
DNA: TGTGCCAGCAGTGACGTTGACGGGGGTGAGCAGTTCTTC

J: TRBJ2-3
V: TRBV2
size: -
D: TRBD2
CDR3: CASSERGTDTQYF
DNA: TGTGCCAGCAGTGAGCGGGGGACAGATACGCAGTATTTT

J: TRBJ1-1
V: TRBV27
size: -
D: TRBD1
CDR3: CASSLRTGGAGAEAFF
DNA: TGTGCCAGCAGTTTACGGACAGGGGGCGCTGGGGCTGAAGCTTTCTTT

J: TRBJ1-4
V: TRBV10-1
size: once
D: TRBD1
CDR3: CASSRDRGLSTNEKLFF
DNA: TGCGCCAGCAGCCGAGACAGGGGATTATCAACTAATGAAAAACTGTTTTTT

J: TRBJ1-2
V: TRBV6-5
size: -
D: TRBD1
CDR3: CASRQGAYGYTF
DNA: TGTGCCAGCAGACAGGGGGCCTATGGCTACACCTTC